Listed below are T cell receptor beta chains from one sample, sequenced in a study of CD8 T cells in Susac syndrome. TCRdb re-derived calls from the immunoSEQ multiplex PCR reads in MiXCR, one entry per CDR3 protein. Of 100,000 to 150,000 distinct CDR3 sequences listed, about 94% were seen once; the top ten hold more than 0.2%. Sequences were obtained from CD8+ T cells from PBMCs. These receptors were obtained from a human donor with Susac syndrome. The CDR3 runs from the conserved cysteine through the conserved F or W. A D gene is named only where the DNA matches it firmly.

D gene: TRBD1; V gene: TRBV7-3; J gene: TRBJ2-5; CDR3 DNA: TGTGCCAGCAGCTCGACAGGGCGCGCAGGAGAGACCCAGTACTTC; CDR3 protein: CASSSTGRAGETQYF
D gene: NA; V gene: TRBV5-1; J gene: TRBJ2-1; CDR3 DNA: TGCGCCAGCAGCTTGTTCGGTGGGGTGGGGGATGAGCAGTTCTTC; CDR3 protein: CASSLFGGVGDEQFF
D gene: TRBD1; V gene: TRBV4-1; J gene: TRBJ1-4; CDR3 DNA: TGCGCCAGCAGCCATAGCCAACAGGGGTACGGAGAAAAACTGTTTTTT; CDR3 protein: CASSHSQQGYGEKLFF
D gene: TRBD1; V gene: TRBV3-1; J gene: TRBJ2-7; CDR3 DNA: TGTGCCAGCAGCCAAGTGGGGGACAGATTCTACGAGCAGTACTTC; CDR3 protein: CASSQVGDRFYEQYF
D gene: TRBD2; V gene: TRBV20-1; J gene: TRBJ2-5; CDR3 DNA: TGCAGTGCTCGCGGGGGGGCGGCGGAAGAGACCCAGTACTTC; CDR3 protein: CSARGGAAEETQYF
D gene: TRBD1; V gene: TRBV2; J gene: TRBJ2-7; CDR3 DNA: TGTGCCAGCAGTGAAAACAGGGGATTCTACGAGCAGTACTTC; CDR3 protein: CASSENRGFYEQYF
D gene: TRBD2; V gene: TRBV7-9; J gene: TRBJ2-7; CDR3 DNA: TGTGCCAGCGGGGGACTAGCGGAATACGAGCAGTACTTC; CDR3 protein: CASGGLAEYEQYF
D gene: NA; V gene: TRBV20-1; J gene: TRBJ2-5; CDR3 DNA: TGCAGTGCCCGTCACCCTCAGCGGGAGACCCAGTACTTC; CDR3 protein: CSARHPQRETQYF
D gene: TRBD2; V gene: TRBV3-1; J gene: TRBJ2-7; CDR3 DNA: TGTGCCAGCACATCGGGACTAGCGGCTTACGAGCAGTACTTC; CDR3 protein: CASTSGLAAYEQYF
D gene: NA; V gene: TRBV4-3; J gene: TRBJ1-2; CDR3 DNA: TGCGCCAGCAGCCAAGAAGTGGAGGGTGTAAGCTATGGCTACACCTTC; CDR3 protein: CASSQEVEGVSYGYTF
D gene: TRBD2; V gene: TRBV14; J gene: TRBJ2-1; CDR3 DNA: TGTGCCAGCAGCCAAGATCAGCGGGGGTACTACAATGAGCAGTTCTTC; CDR3 protein: CASSQDQRGYYNEQFF
D gene: NA; V gene: TRBV7-3; J gene: TRBJ1-1; CDR3 DNA: TGTGCCAGCAGCTTAAACCAGGGGAGAGACACTGAAGCTTTCTTT; CDR3 protein: CASSLNQGRDTEAFF
D gene: NA; V gene: TRBV29-1; J gene: TRBJ2-1; CDR3 DNA: TGCAGCGTTGTGGGGGCGGATGATAGCGGTTACAATGAGCAGTTCTTC; CDR3 protein: CSVVGADDSGYNEQFF
D gene: NA; V gene: TRBV19; J gene: TRBJ2-1; CDR3 DNA: TGTGCCAGTAGTAGCAATGAGCAGTTCTTC; CDR3 protein: CASSSNEQFF
D gene: NA; V gene: TRBV18; J gene: TRBJ1-2; CDR3 DNA: TGTGCCAGCTCACCACCGGGACCTGATGGCTACACCTTC; CDR3 protein: CASSPPGPDGYTF
D gene: TRBD1; V gene: TRBV20-1; J gene: TRBJ2-5; CDR3 DNA: TGCAGTGCTAGAGTAGGACAGGGAAAACAAGAGACCCAGTACTTC; CDR3 protein: CSARVGQGKQETQYF